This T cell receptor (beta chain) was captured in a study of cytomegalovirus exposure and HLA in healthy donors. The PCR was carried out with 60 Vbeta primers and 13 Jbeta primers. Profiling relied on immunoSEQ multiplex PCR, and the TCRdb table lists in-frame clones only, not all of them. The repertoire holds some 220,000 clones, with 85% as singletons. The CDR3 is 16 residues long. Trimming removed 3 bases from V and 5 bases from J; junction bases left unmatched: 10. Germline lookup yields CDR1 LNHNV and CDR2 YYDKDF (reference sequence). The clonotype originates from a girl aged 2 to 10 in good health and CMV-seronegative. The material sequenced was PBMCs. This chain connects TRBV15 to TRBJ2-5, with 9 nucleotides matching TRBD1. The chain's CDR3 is CATSRTLDRGGETQYF. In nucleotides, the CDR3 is TGTGCCACCAGCAGGACATTGGACAGGGGAGGGGAGACCCAGTACTTC. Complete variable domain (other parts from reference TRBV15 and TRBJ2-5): DAMVIQNPRYQVTQFGKPVTLSCSQTLNHNVMYWYQQKSSQAPKLLFHYYDKDFNNEADTPDNFQSRRPNTSFCFLDIRSPGLGDTAMYLCATSRTLDRGGETQYFGPGTRLLVL.